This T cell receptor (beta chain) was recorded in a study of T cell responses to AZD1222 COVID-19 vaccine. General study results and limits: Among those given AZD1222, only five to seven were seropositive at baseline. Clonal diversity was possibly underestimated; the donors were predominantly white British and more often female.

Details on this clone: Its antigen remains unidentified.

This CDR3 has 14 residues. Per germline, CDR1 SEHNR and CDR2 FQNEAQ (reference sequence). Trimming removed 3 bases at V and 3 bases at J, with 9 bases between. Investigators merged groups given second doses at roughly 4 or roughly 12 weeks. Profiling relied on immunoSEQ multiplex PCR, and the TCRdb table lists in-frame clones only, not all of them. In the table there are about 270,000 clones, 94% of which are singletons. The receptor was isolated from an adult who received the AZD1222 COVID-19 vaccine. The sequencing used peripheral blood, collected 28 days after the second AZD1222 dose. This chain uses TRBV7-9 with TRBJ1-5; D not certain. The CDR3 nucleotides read TGTGCCAGCAGCTTGTCGGAGTCCAATCAGCCCCAGCATTTT. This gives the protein CASSLSESNQPQHF. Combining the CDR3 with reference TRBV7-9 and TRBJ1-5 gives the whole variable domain DTGVSQNPRHKITKRGQNVTFRCDPISEHNRLYWYRQTLGQGPEFLTYFQNEAQLEKSRLLSDRFSAERPKGSFSTLEIQRTEQGDSAMYLCASSLSESNQPQHFGDGTRLSIL.